These 27 T cell receptor beta chains were all obtained from the same sample, sequenced in a study of cytomegalovirus exposure and HLA in healthy donors. PCR primers comprised 60 Vbeta and 13 Jbeta primers. Sequencing used immunoSEQ multiplex PCR; TCRdb keeps in-frame clones, though not all of them. The sample has approximately 140,000 clones; more than 60% are singletons. The source material was PBMCs. These receptors all come from a woman under 30 in good health and CMV-seronegative.

CDR3 nucleotides: TGTGCCAGCAGCCCCAGGACAGGTCCTAGTGGCTACACCTTC. Translated: CASSPRTGPSGYTF. This chain links TRBV7-9 with TRBJ1-2; TRBD1 matches at 7 bases. Unmatched junction bases numbered 10, after V lost 5 bases and J lost 7 bases. The CDR3 is 14 residues long. The V gene's germline CDR1 is SEHNR and CDR2 FQNEAQ (reference sequence).

This clone was found a few times. Distinct nucleotide sequences in the sample also encode this CDR3. The J gene is TRBJ1-4, the V gene TRBV7-2; the match to TRBD1 covers 7 bases. Germline V gives CDR1 SGHTA, CDR2 FQGNSA. V gave up 4 bases and J gave up 8 bases; unmatched junction bases: 7. The CDR3 contains 14 residues. CDR3 loop: CASSSQGVGEKLFF. CDR3 nucleotide sequence: TGTGCCAGCAGCTCTCAGGGGGTCGGCGAAAAACTGTTTTTT. Together with reference TRBV7-2 and TRBJ1-4, the CDR3 gives the full variable domain: GAGVSQSPSNKVTEKGKDVELRCDPISGHTALYWYRQSLGQGLEFLIYFQGNSAPDKSGLPSDRFSAERTGGSVSTLTIQRTQQEDSAVYLCASSSQGVGEKLFFGSGTQLSVL.

The chain joins TRBV2 to TRBJ1-1, with no clear D. Per germline, CDR1 SNHLY and CDR2 FYNNEI. The V end was cut by 2 bases, the J end by 0 bases, with 13 bases between. The length of the CDR3 is 16 residues. This chain's CDR3 is CASSEQVIRLNTEAFF. In DNA, the CDR3 is TGTGCCAGCAGTGAACAGGTTATTCGCTTGAACACTGAAGCTTTCTTT.

The chain joins TRBV19 to TRBJ1-3; D is ambiguous. V was shortened by 5 bases and J by 0 bases, with 5 bases between the two germline ends. This CDR3 is built from 13 residues. In germline, CDR1 is LNHDA, CDR2 SQIVND (reference sequence). CDR3 DNA: TGTGCCAGTAGTTATGTCTCTGGAAACACCATATATTTT. Amino acids: CASSYVSGNTIYF.

This chain uses TRBV6-1 with TRBJ2-1; possibly TRBD1 for D (5 bases). The V gene's germline CDR1 is MNHNS and CDR2 SASEGT. This CDR3 has 15 amino acids. V gave up 6 bases and J gave up 2 bases, with 14 bases separating them. The CDR3 here is CASRATKGAYNEQFF. In DNA, the CDR3 is TGTGCCAGCAGAGCGACGAAAGGGGCCTACAATGAGCAGTTCTTC.

V and J are TRBV4-1 and TRBJ1-1, with D tentatively TRBD1 (6 bases). V was cut by 8 bases and J by 0 bases, with 13 bases left in between. The germline V gene encodes CDR1 MGHRA and CDR2 YSYEKL. CDR3 length: 14 residues. The CDR3 region has the DNA TGCGCCAGCCATGGGGGGGCCCTGAACACTGAAGCTTTCTTT. Translation: CASHGGALNTEAFF.

J is TRBJ2-1 and V is TRBV7-9; 9 nucleotides match TRBD2. Germline trimming cut 8 bases from V and 9 bases from J; bases unmatched to any gene: 11. This CDR3 comprises 14 residues. Germline loops: CDR1 SEHNR, CDR2 FQNEAQ (reference sequence). CDR3 nucleotides: TGTGCCAGCTATGAAGATAGCGGGAGCGGTGAGCAGTTCTTC. The encoded protein is CASYEDSGSGEQFF. The full variable domain, with the rest looked up from reference TRBV7-9 and TRBJ2-1, is DTGVSQNPRHKITKRGQNVTFRCDPISEHNRLYWYRQTLGQGPEFLTYFQNEAQLEKSRLLSDRFSAERPKGSFSTLEIQRTEQGDSAMYLCASYEDSGSGEQFFGPGTRLTVL.

This chain links TRBV4-1 with TRBJ2-7; D gene uncertain. Germline lookup yields CDR1 MGHRA and CDR2 YSYEKL. Trimming removed 1 base at V and 3 bases at J, with 7 bases between. The CDR3 contains 13 residues. The CDR3 loop is CASSQGGNYEQYF. The DNA of the CDR3 is TGCGCCAGCAGCCAAGGCGGCAACTACGAGCAGTACTTC.

This clone was picked up a small number of times. The CDR3 region has the DNA TGTGCCAGCAGGGACGCCGGGACTAGCGGCCCCCGGCGCACCTACGAGCAGTACTTC. It translates to CASRDAGTSGPRRTYEQYF. This chain joins TRBV2 and TRBJ2-7; 11 positions agree with TRBD2. V was pared by 6 bases and J by 2 bases, with 18 bases of the junction left unmatched. This CDR3 has 19 amino acids. Germline CDR1 and CDR2: SNHLY and FYNNEI. Together with reference TRBV2 and TRBJ2-7, the CDR3 gives the full variable domain: EPEVTQTPSHQVTQMGQEVILRCVPISNHLYFYWYRQILGQKVEFLVSFYNNEISEKSEIFDDQFSVERPDGSNFTLKIRSTKLEDSAMYFCASRDAGTSGPRRTYEQYFGPGTRLTVT.

With regard to this clone: The sample contains more than one DNA sequence encoding this CDR3. The genes are TRBV5-6 and TRBJ2-7, with TRBD2 as a possible D gene (6 bases). Trimming removed 0 bases from V and 7 bases from J, with 8 bases in between. Germline-derived CDR1 and CDR2 are SGHDT and YYEEEE. The CDR3 is 12 amino acids. The CDR3 DNA follows: TGTGCCAGCAGCTTGGCGGGGGATGAGCAGTACTTC. Residues: CASSLAGDEQYF. The whole variable domain, remainder taken from reference TRBV5-6 and TRBJ2-7, is DAGVTQSPTHLIKTRGQQVTLRCSPKSGHDTVSWYQQALGQGPQFIFQYYEEEERQRGNFPDRFSGHQFPNYSSELNVNALLLGDSALYLCASSLAGDEQYFGPGTRLTVT.

This clone was observed a few times. The chain employs TRBV18 and TRBJ2-1; possibly TRBD1 for D (5 bases). Trimming took 6 bases from V and 5 from J, leaving 20 bases between them. This CDR3 is built from 16 residues. Germline loops: CDR1 KGHSH, CDR2 LQKENI. CDR3 amino acids: CASSLGAPSGNNEQFF. For the CDR3, the DNA is TGTGCCAGCTCCCTAGGGGCTCCCTCCGGTAACAATGAGCAGTTCTTC.

The chain recombines TRBV14 with TRBJ2-7; D is undetermined. In germline, CDR1 is SGHDN, CDR2 FVKESK. The germline V and J ends were trimmed by 0 bases and 2 bases, with 14 bases remaining between them. This CDR3 has 16 amino acids. CDR3 sequence (DNA): TGTGCCAGCAGCCAAGAGGTCTCCGGTCCGACCTACGAGCAGTACTTC. Residues: CASSQEVSGPTYEQYF.

The rearrangement uses TRBV7-9 and TRBJ1-1; D is perhaps TRBD1 (6 bases). Germline CDR1 SEHNR, CDR2 FQNEAQ (reference sequence). The CDR3 is 15 residues long. Trimming stripped 1 base from V and 1 base from J, with 10 bases between. CDR3 protein: CASSLGGGANTEAFF. Written as DNA, the CDR3 is TGTGCCAGCAGCTTAGGAGGGGGAGCGAACACTGAAGCTTTCTTT.

The rearrangement links TRBV5-4 to TRBJ1-2; the match to TRBD1 covers 9 bases. The V and J ends lost 4 bases and 4 bases, in that order; junction bases with no gene match: 5. Germline V gene data show CDR1 as SGHNT and CDR2 as YYREEE (reference sequence). This CDR3 is built from 14 residues. DNA of the CDR3: TGTGCCAGCAGCACATACAGGGGGCCCTATGGCTACACCTTC. Translating gives CASSTYRGPYGYTF.

This clone showed up just once. CDR3 coding DNA: TGTGCCAGCAGCGTTGGTGAGGGCCATCAGCCCCAGCATTTT. Translating gives CASSVGEGHQPQHF. J is TRBJ1-5 and V is TRBV9; D uncertain. Trimming removed 2 bases from V and 5 bases from J, with 11 bases in between. Germline V gene data show CDR1 as SGDLS and CDR2 as YYNGEE. CDR3 size: 14 residues.

The chain links TRBV15 to TRBJ2-6; no clear D gene. This CDR3 region has 17 residues. In germline, CDR1 is LNHNV, CDR2 YYDKDF (reference sequence). V gave up 1 base and J gave up 0 bases, with 10 bases separating them. DNA for the CDR3: TGTGCCACCAGCAGAGCAGTCGTCGCCTCTGGGGCCAACGTCCTGACTTTC. Encoded protein: CATSRAVVASGANVLTF.

The chain combines TRBV7-7 with TRBJ1-1; D gene unclear. Germline V CDR1 and CDR2: SSHAT, FNYEAQ (reference sequence). The length of the CDR3 is 13 residues. Trimming left V 5 bases short and J 3 bases short, with 10 bases between. Here the CDR3 reads CASSTGYDTEAFF. The CDR3 DNA sequence: TGTGCCAGCAGCACGGGGTACGACACTGAAGCTTTCTTT.

This clone was detected only once. The gene calls are TRBV5-1 and TRBJ1-1, with a possible D match to TRBD1 (5 bases). Between the trimmed V and J ends, which lost 4 bases and 6 bases, there was a span of 10 bases. The CDR3 runs 12 residues. Germline V gives CDR1 SGHRS, CDR2 YFSETQ. CDR3 loop: CASSDQGSEAFF. The CDR3, as DNA: TGCGCCAGCAGCGATCAGGGATCTGAAGCTTTCTTT.

A single count supports this clone. The rearrangement joins TRBV7-9 to TRBJ1-2, with 7 bases lining up with TRBD1. The trim removed 1 base at V and 6 bases at J, leaving 8 bases unmatched. The CDR3 totals 15 residues. The germline CDR1 and CDR2 sequences are SEHNR and FQNEAQ (reference sequence). DNA of the CDR3: TGTGCCAGCAGCTTAGAAACGGGGACAGTCGATGGCTACACCTTC. It codes for CASSLETGTVDGYTF.

The table lists this clone with a few counts. The rearrangement links TRBV30 to TRBJ1-1; possibly TRBD1 for D (5 bases). Deletions cut 7 bases from V and 4 bases from J, with 19 bases between. CDR1 and CDR2 from the germline V gene are GTSNPN and SVGIG (reference sequence). There are 14 residues in the CDR3. DNA of the CDR3: TGTGCCTCGAGCTTAGGGACTCTCGGCACTGAAGCTTTCTTT. Protein: CASSLGTLGTEAFF.

The rearrangement joins TRBV27 to TRBJ2-1; TRBD2 matches 13 bases. The junction had 6 bases not matched to a gene; V was cut back by 7 bases and J by 6 bases. The germline gives CDR1 MNHEY, CDR2 SMNVEV (reference sequence). The CDR3 consists of 15 residues. Here the CDR3 DNA reads TGTGCCAGCACCCCCGGGACTAGCGGGATCAATGAGCAGTTCTTC. It is translated as CASTPGTSGINEQFF.

This chain joins TRBV29-1 and TRBJ2-1; TRBD1 might be the D (6 bases). CDR3 length equals 15 residues. Germline CDR1 is SQVTM and CDR2 is ANQGSEA. CDR3 sequence reads: CSGHPLVGQYHEQFF. CDR3 DNA sequence: TGCAGTGGACACCCCCTGGTAGGACAGTACCATGAGCAGTTCTTC.

J is TRBJ2-5 and V is TRBV5-1, with 10 nucleotides matching TRBD1. V dropped 4 bases and J dropped 2; count of bases not matched to a gene: 8. From germline, CDR1 is SGHRS and CDR2 YFSETQ. CDR3 length: 16 amino acids. The CDR3 coding sequence is TGCGCCAGCAGCACGGGGGGGACAGGGGATCAAGAGACCCAGTACTTC. Its protein product is CASSTGGTGDQETQYF.

The J gene is TRBJ2-3, the V gene TRBV6-1; 11 bases are shared with TRBD2. Germline-derived CDR1 and CDR2 are MNHNS and SASEGT. The CDR3 totals 17 residues. Trimming removed 0 bases from V and 2 bases from J; junction bases left unmatched: 4. This CDR3 reads CASSEAIAGGITDTQYF. The CDR3 coding sequence is TGTGCCAGCAGTGAAGCCATAGCGGGAGGGATCACAGATACGCAGTATTTT.

The rearrangement uses TRBV4-1 and TRBJ1-2; unclear D gene. The V and J ends lost 1 base and 0 bases respectively, with 12 bases between them. Germline V CDR1 and CDR2: MGHRA, YSYEKL. The CDR3 is 16 amino acids. The CDR3 DNA reads TGCGCCAGCAGCCAAGGGTCAACGGGAGCTAACTATGGCTACACCTTC. Protein sequence: CASSQGSTGANYGYTF.

The V gene is TRBV6-4, the J gene TRBJ1-3; maybe TRBD1 (6 bases). The V gene's germline CDR1 is MRHNA and CDR2 SNTAGT. CDR3 length: 17 residues. The V end was cut by 7 bases, the J end by 0 bases, with 19 bases between. CDR3 nucleotides: TGTGCCAGCATCTCGGGACAACCTATTTTCTCTGGAAACACCATATATTTT. This codes for CASISGQPIFSGNTIYF.

The chain combines TRBV5-1 with TRBJ2-7; D possibly corresponds to TRBD2 (5 bases). Germline loops: CDR1 SGHRS, CDR2 YFSETQ. The CDR3 has 12 amino acids. V lost 4 bases and J lost 5, with 10 bases in between. In DNA, the CDR3 is TGCGCCAGCAGCCCGGAGGACCACGAGCAGTACTTC. It yields the protein CASSPEDHEQYF.